The TCR beta chain described here comes from a study of OX40 agonist ivuxolimab in advanced cancers. In terms of the full investigation: Ivuxolimab, which targeted the costimulatory receptor OX40 (CD134), was an agonistic, fully human IgG2 monoclonal antibody. Intravenous ivuxolimab was administered to patients every 2 weeks at six dose levels: 0.01, 0.1, 0.3, 1.5, 3 and 10 mg/kg. Among the approximately 54 dose-escalation patients, approximately 20 had hepatocellular carcinoma, approximately 15 melanoma, 9 renal cell carcinoma and 9 head and neck cancer. A male proportion of roughly 80% and a mean age of approximately 60 years, ranging from about 23 to 79, were recorded for the dose-escalation cohort. Prior anti-PD-1, anti-PD-L1 or anti-CTLA-4 therapy was permitted, and checkpoint inhibitors had been received by more than 35% of dose-escalation patients. Partial responses were achieved by three dose-escalation patients, of whom one had hepatocellular carcinoma and two had cutaneous melanoma. Peripheral TCRbeta sequencing was intended to test whether TCR sequence diversity was altered and clonal T-cell expansion was caused by ivuxolimab. The paper describes the monotherapy dose-escalation part (N of about 47 patients) of the phase I trial of ivuxolimab.

To sequence the TCRbeta CDR3 region, genomic DNA was isolated from the sorted cells. The immunoSEQ Assay was used for sequencing of TCRbeta CDR3 regions. Held by TCRdb, this immuneACCESS table contains in-frame sequences only and omits some clones. Under half of the omission traces to an unresolved V gene where checked; the cause of the rest is unknown. The sample table records fewer than 90,000 clones; about 86% of these occur just once. The ten largest clones take up roughly 8% of the sample. Broad study findings and their caveats: In partial responders in the 0.1-3.0 mg/kg groups, normalized peripheral clonal expansion was found to be among the lowest, especially among CD8+ T cells. Antigen specificity was not determined for the clonally expanded peripheral T cells. After ivuxolimab, more expanded clones were found on average in CD8+ T cells than in CD4+ T cells. At doses of 0.1 to 3.0 mg/kg, clonal expansion of both CD4+ and CD8+ T cells in blood was seen between baseline and week 6. Low levels of normalized T-cell clonal expansion were also seen in some patients who did not respond.

Patients with a history of autoimmune disease or receiving systemic immunosuppression were excluded from the trial. In every dose cohort, peripheral blood was drawn for TCR sequencing at baseline, cycle 4 day 1, and cycle 7 day 1. The samples were taken from a phase I, first-in-human, multicenter, open-label dose-escalation trial of ivuxolimab. The trial enrolled adults with locally advanced or metastatic head and neck squamous cell, hepatocellular, melanoma or renal cell carcinoma. Before TCR sequencing, CD4+ and CD8+ T cells were separately sorted from peripheral blood. A note on this clone: Its antigen specificity is not known. Base quality data are lacking; no much larger clone is found one base away.

The sample consisted of CD4+ or CD8+ T cells sorted from blood, taken in a trial of the OX40 agonist ivuxolimab. The TCR sequence derives from an adult with an advanced solid tumor such as melanoma, head and neck, liver or kidney cancer.

The sequenced DNA is TGTGCCAGCACAGGCAGCTTTGGAAACACCATATATTTT. This yields the protein CASTGSFGNTIYF. The chain uses TRBV6-5 and TRBJ1-3; no confident D gene assignment can be made. The germline V gene gives CDR1 as MNHEY and CDR2 as SVGAGI. V loses 7 bases, J loses 3 bases, and the germline ends lie 10 bases apart. The cysteine opens and the phenylalanine closes a CDR3 of 13 amino acids. The only DNA kept is the CDR3, 39 bases in frame from the first base.